The 13 T cell receptor beta chains in this list originate from one sample, sequenced in a study of PD-1 blockade in classical Hodgkin lymphoma. In every patient, relapse followed autologous stem cell transplantation, while exposure to brentuximab vedotin differed. The repertoire was sequenced with immunoSEQ multiplex PCR; TCRdb's copy has only in-frame clones and lacks some. Of 29,000 or so clones detected, 60% to 85% appear once; the ten largest clones hold around 3.3%. This sample comprised peripheral blood mononuclear cells (PBMCs), obtained before the second cycle of nivolumab. These receptor sequences come from a human donor with classical Hodgkin lymphoma.

This clone was observed a handful of times. The chain carries TRBV27 and TRBJ1-6; TRBD1 might be the D (6 bases). The CDR3 loop spans 14 amino acids. Germline loops: CDR1 MNHEY, CDR2 SMNVEV (reference sequence). The V end lost 5 bases, the J end lost 8 bases, and 13 bases lay between the germline ends. CDR3 region: CASSLQGSYSPLHF. CDR3 nucleotides: TGTGCCAGCAGTCTACAGGGTTCTTATTCACCCCTCCACTTT.

This chain connects TRBV30 to TRBJ1-6; D not resolved. V lost 0 bases to trimming and J lost 9 bases, with 12 bases between them. The CDR3 length is 14 residues. Germline V gives CDR1 GTSNPN, CDR2 SVGIG (reference sequence). The CDR3 DNA sequence: TGTGCCTGGAGTGTACTCGGAGTAAGTTCACCCCTCCACTTT. This translates into CAWSVLGVSSPLHF.

The V call is TRBV11-2, the J call TRBJ2-7; the D gene is possibly TRBD2 (7 bases). V shed 2 bases and J shed 5 bases, with 16 bases lying between them. In germline, CDR1 is SGHAT, CDR2 FQNNGV. This CDR3 has 15 residues. CDR3 DNA: TGTGCCAGCAGCTTAATCGGGGGGCGTCCCCACGAGCAGTACTTC. This translates into CASSLIGGRPHEQYF.

This clone was seen more than once but under ten times. The chain recombines TRBV2 with TRBJ2-2, with D tentatively TRBD2 (5 bases). The length of the CDR3 is 16 residues. Per the germline V gene, CDR1 is SNHLY and CDR2 is FYNNEI. V was cut by 7 bases and J by 2 bases, with 17 bases left in between. The CDR3 nucleotides are TGTGCCAGCAAAACCGGACTTACCGCAAACACCGGGGAGCTGTTTTTT. Protein product: CASKTGLTANTGELFF.

In this sample, this clone turned up a few times. This chain connects TRBV5-6 to TRBJ2-1; D ambiguous. The CDR3 covers 12 residues. Per the germline V gene, CDR1 is SGHDT and CDR2 is YYEEEE. Trimming stripped 4 bases from V and 3 bases from J, with 5 bases between. Here the CDR3 reads CASSVDYNEQFF. The CDR3 nucleotides are TGTGCCAGCAGCGTAGACTACAATGAGCAGTTCTTC.

The gene calls are TRBV5-4 and TRBJ1-6; 10 bases match TRBD1. Trimming removed 7 bases from V and 6 bases from J; junction bases left unmatched: 4. Germline V lookup: CDR1 SGHNT, CDR2 YYREEE (reference sequence). There are 14 residues in the CDR3. CDR3: CASGRQGANSPLHF. CDR3 in DNA: TGTGCCAGCGGGAGACAGGGGGCTAATTCACCCCTCCACTTT.

This rearrangement joins TRBV5-1 to TRBJ2-1, with a tentative D call TRBD2 (7 bases). Germline CDR1 reads SGHRS; CDR2 reads YFSETQ. Between the trimmed V and J ends, which lost 1 base and 5 bases, there was a span of 19 bases. The CDR3 length is 17 residues. In nucleotides, the CDR3 is TGCGCCAGCAGCTTGTTGGGGGGGCTGGCGGGAAACAATGAGCAGTTCTTC. This translates into CASSLLGGLAGNNEQFF.

The chain links TRBV7-6 to TRBJ2-1; the match to TRBD2 covers 7 bases. Losses at the gene ends were 0 bases for V and 10 bases for J; bases not matched to a gene: 3. The CDR3 is 13 amino acids. Looked up from germline, CDR1 is SGHVS and CDR2 is FNYEAQ. The CDR3 here is CASSLAGGREQFF. In DNA, the CDR3 is TGTGCCAGCAGCTTAGCGGGAGGGCGCGAGCAGTTCTTC.

The J gene is TRBJ1-2, the V gene TRBV15; D is uncertain. This CDR3 region has 16 residues. Trimming took off 1 base at V and 2 bases at J, with 14 bases between the two ends. CDR1 is LNHNV and CDR2 is YYDKDF in the germline V gene (reference sequence). CDR3: CATSRVRETYNYGYTF. The CDR3 DNA sequence: TGTGCCACCAGCAGAGTCCGAGAAACATACAACTATGGCTACACCTTC.

The rearrangement links TRBV5-1 to TRBJ1-1; D not resolved. Trimming stripped 1 base from V and 2 bases from J, with 0 bases between. The germline CDR1 and CDR2 sequences are SGHRS and YFSETQ. The CDR3 length is 11 residues. CDR3 nucleotide sequence: TGCGCCAGCAGCTTGAACACTGAAGCTTTCTTT. Translation: CASSLNTEAFF.

This clone was counted between two and nine times. The chain recombines TRBV7-9 with TRBJ2-5; D possibly uses TRBD1 or TRBD2 (6 bases each). The CDR3 totals 14 residues. The germline gives CDR1 SEHNR, CDR2 FQNEAQ (reference sequence). Trimming cost V 6 bases and J 5 bases, with 16 bases left between them. CDR3 in amino acids: CASSREGGGETQYF. CDR3 sequence (DNA): TGTGCCAGCAGTCGCGAGGGGGGCGGGGAGACCCAGTACTTC.

Turning to this clone: The same CDR3 is also encoded by other DNA sequences in this sample. The chain carries TRBV30 and TRBJ2-2; D possibly corresponds to TRBD1 (6 bases). The V gene lost 3 bases and the J gene lost 8 bases, with 16 bases spanning the gap. CDR1 and CDR2 (germline): GTSNPN, SVGIG (reference sequence). This CDR3 has 14 residues. CDR3 coding DNA: TGTGCCTGGAGATTTTGGACAGTCACTGGGGAGCTGTTTTTT. It translates to CAWRFWTVTGELFF.

This clone was seen a handful of times. V and J are TRBV7-9 and TRBJ2-7, with no clear D. The CDR3 covers 12 residues. The germline V gene encodes CDR1 SEHNR and CDR2 FQNEAQ (reference sequence). V was shortened by 5 bases and J by 4 bases, with 9 bases between the two germline ends. CDR3 in amino acids: CASSPLEYEQYF. The CDR3 nucleotides are TGTGCCAGCAGCCCGCTGGAGTACGAGCAGTACTTC.